One sample yielded the 32 T cell receptor beta chains listed below, sequenced in a study of blood T cell repertoires in COVID-19. Here immunoSEQ multiplex PCR was the method, and the copy in TCRdb shows in-frame clones only, minus some. The table shows a few hundred thousand clones, with 88% occurring only once. The source material was PBMCs or T cells enriched from blood (not recorded which). The source of these receptors is a woman aged 55-70 years in a cohort exposed to, infected with or recovered from COVID-19 (not recorded which).

The V call is TRBV7-9, the J call TRBJ2-1; 8 bases are a match to TRBD2. The CDR3 contains 14 residues. V lost 3 bases, J lost 5 bases, and 3 bases stayed unmatched. The germline V gene encodes CDR1 SEHNR and CDR2 FQNEAQ (reference sequence). The CDR3 is CASSFGGADNEQFF. The CDR3 DNA reads as TGTGCCAGCAGCTTCGGGGGGGCCGACAATGAGCAGTTCTTC. The full variable domain, its missing parts supplied by reference TRBV7-9 and TRBJ2-1, is DTGVSQNPRHKITKRGQNVTFRCDPISEHNRLYWYRQTLGQGPEFLTYFQNEAQLEKSRLLSDRFSAERPKGSFSTLEIQRTEQGDSAMYLCASSFGGADNEQFFGPGTRLTVL.

The chain carries TRBV7-2 and TRBJ1-4, with D possibly TRBD1 on 5 matching bases. Germline values: CDR1 SGHTA, CDR2 FQGNSA. This CDR3 region has 13 residues. V was pared by 2 bases and J by 6 bases, with 7 bases between. CDR3 sequence reads: CASSLSRDEKLFF. The CDR3 region has the DNA TGTGCCAGCAGCTTAAGCAGGGATGAAAAACTGTTTTTT.

The chain links TRBV19 to TRBJ1-3, with D unresolved. V lost 3 bases and J 9 bases, leaving 12 bases between the germline ends. The germline V gene has CDR1 LNHDA and CDR2 SQIVND (reference sequence). This CDR3 comprises 13 residues. For the CDR3, the DNA is TGTGCCAGTAGTATGTCCGGGGAGACCACCATATATTTT. Translating it yields CASSMSGETTIYF.

CDR3 coding DNA: TGTGCCAGCAGTGAAGCGGCCTTAGCGGGAATAATAGATACGCAGTATTTT. Translated, it gives CASSEAALAGIIDTQYF. J is TRBJ2-3 and V is TRBV2, with 8 bases fitting TRBD2. The CDR3 totals 17 residues. V trimming: 0 bases; J trimming: 5 bases; junction bases outside the gene matches: 10. The germline CDR1 and CDR2 sequences are SNHLY and FYNNEI.

The rearrangement uses TRBV10-1 and TRBJ2-2; D is unclear. The CDR3 contains 15 residues. The germline CDR1 and CDR2 sequences are WNHNN and SYGVQD (reference sequence). Trimming left V 3 bases short and J 2 bases short, with 10 bases between. The chain's CDR3 is CASSEYRTNTGELFF. DNA for the CDR3: TGCGCCAGCAGTGAATATCGAACTAACACCGGGGAGCTGTTTTTT.

This chain uses TRBV28 with TRBJ2-4; possible D gene TRBD2, 5 bases. Germline V lookup: CDR1 MDHEN, CDR2 SYDVKM. Deletions cut 1 base from V and 0 bases from J, with 16 bases between. CDR3 length: 18 amino acids. The CDR3 here is CASSLSPGMAGAKNIQYF. CDR3 nucleotide sequence: TGTGCCAGCAGTTTATCTCCAGGTATGGCGGGAGCCAAAAACATTCAGTACTTC.

The chain recombines TRBV13 with TRBJ2-3; the match to TRBD2 covers 12 bases. CDR1 and CDR2 from the germline V gene are PRHDT and FYEKMQ (reference sequence). There are 16 residues in the CDR3. J gave up 7 bases and V 4 bases, and 9 bases lay outside the gene matches. The chain's CDR3 is CASSSGLAGIENTQYF. The CDR3 DNA sequence: TGTGCCAGCAGCTCCGGACTAGCGGGAATTGAGAATACGCAGTATTTT.

The chain carries TRBV6-5 and TRBJ1-2; D uncertain. CDR1 is MNHEY, CDR2 SVGAGI, per germline. The CDR3 covers 12 residues. V shed 5 bases and J shed 8 bases, with 12 bases lying between them. CDR3 amino acids: CASSQVQYGYTF. The CDR3, as DNA: TGTGCCAGCAGTCAGGTTCAGTACGGCTACACCTTC.

CDR3 coding DNA: TGTGCCAGCAGCATAGGGGGCCCCGCTCCCTACGAGCAGTACTTC. Translation: CASSIGGPAPYEQYF. The chain is built from TRBV5-6 and TRBJ2-7, with 7 bases aligning to TRBD1. CDR1 and CDR2 (germline): SGHDT, YYEEEE. Trimming took 4 bases from V and 2 from J; bases not matched to a gene: 9. The CDR3 covers 15 residues.

V is TRBV3-1 (or the pseudogene TRBV3-2) and J is TRBJ1-1; D not resolved. This CDR3 has 13 residues. The germline CDR1 and CDR2 sequences are LGHDT and YNNKEL (reference sequence). The V gene lost 4 bases and the J gene lost 1 base, with 7 bases spanning the gap. CDR3 sequence (DNA): TGTGCCAGCAGCCTTCTCAGGAACACTGAAGCTTTCTTT. Translating gives CASSLLRNTEAFF.

This chain connects TRBV11-2 to TRBJ2-7; 11 positions match TRBD2. The CDR3 loop spans 18 amino acids. Per germline, CDR1 SGHAT and CDR2 FQNNGV. With V trimmed by 5 bases and J by 5 bases, 17 bases remained unmatched. The CDR3 coding sequence is TGTGCCAGCAGCCGCAAGGGGTTAGCGGGAGGGCCGAAGGACGAGCAGTACTTC. It codes for CASSRKGLAGGPKDEQYF.

The chain is built from TRBV19 and TRBJ2-7; a weak D match, TRBD1 (5 bases). Trimming pared 2 bases from V and 5 bases from J, leaving 16 bases between. In germline, CDR1 is LNHDA, CDR2 SQIVND (reference sequence). This CDR3 comprises 15 residues. The CDR3 sequence is CASSILGREEDEQYF. The CDR3 DNA is TGTGCCAGTAGTATACTCGGCAGGGAAGAGGACGAGCAGTACTTC. Filled out from reference TRBV19 and TRBJ2-7, the complete variable domain reads DGGITQSPKYLFRKEGQNVTLSCEQNLNHDAMYWYRQDPGQGLRLIYYSQIVNDFQKGDIAEGYSVSREKKESFPLTVTSAQKNPTAFYLCASSILGREEDEQYFGPGTRLTVT.

The V gene is TRBV10-2, the J gene TRBJ1-2; TRBD1 aligns across 9 bases. The CDR3 consists of 14 residues. V lost 5 bases to trimming and J lost 8 bases; unmatched junction nucleotides: 9. The germline V gene has CDR1 WSHSY and CDR2 SAAADI. The CDR3 DNA reads TGCGCCAGCAGTTTACAGGGGGCATATTCGGGCTACACCTTC. Translation: CASSLQGAYSGYTF.

This sequence joins TRBV15 and TRBJ2-7; the D gene is possibly TRBD1 (6 bases). The length of the CDR3 is 13 residues. Germline V gene sequence: CDR1 LNHNV, CDR2 YYDKDF (reference sequence). V lost 0 bases and J 7 bases, leaving 10 bases between the germline ends. The CDR3 region has the DNA TGTGCCACCAGCAGAGATCCCGACAGGGAGCAGTACTTC. Protein product: CATSRDPDREQYF.

V and J are TRBV5-1 and TRBJ2-3; 8 nucleotides align to TRBD1. CDR1 SGHRS and CDR2 YFSETQ come from the germline V gene. This CDR3 comprises 16 residues. Trimming took 4 bases from V and 1 from J; bases not matched to a gene: 8. The DNA of the CDR3 is TGCGCCAGCAGCCCGCAGGACAGGGTGGGCACAGATACGCAGTATTTT. Residues: CASSPQDRVGTDTQYF. The whole variable domain, remainder taken from reference TRBV5-1 and TRBJ2-3, is KAGVTQTPRYLIKTRGQQVTLSCSPISGHRSVSWYQQTPGQGLQFLFEYFSETQRNKGNFPGRFSGRQFSNSRSEMNVSTLELGDSALYLCASSPQDRVGTDTQYFGPGTRLTVL.

The J gene is TRBJ1-2, the V gene TRBV7-9; a possible D gene is TRBD1 (5 bases). The germline CDR1 and CDR2 sequences are SEHNR and FQNEAQ (reference sequence). The CDR3 is made up of 14 amino acids. V was pared by 1 base and J by 6 bases, with 12 bases between. The CDR3 reads CASSLDRSRDGYTF. DNA for the CDR3: TGTGCCAGCAGCTTAGACAGGTCTCGGGATGGCTACACCTTC.

This clone has a handful of counts. This sequence joins TRBV7-9 and TRBJ1-2; D gene uncertain. V gave up 1 base and J gave up 6 bases, with 15 bases separating them. Germline CDR1 reads SEHNR; CDR2 reads FQNEAQ (reference sequence). The CDR3 contains 15 residues. The chain's CDR3 is CASSLVQEGNDGYTF. The CDR3 DNA reads as TGTGCCAGCAGCTTAGTTCAGGAAGGAAACGATGGCTACACCTTC. The full variable domain, its missing parts supplied by reference TRBV7-9 and TRBJ1-2, is DTGVSQNPRHKITKRGQNVTFRCDPISEHNRLYWYRQTLGQGPEFLTYFQNEAQLEKSRLLSDRFSAERPKGSFSTLEIQRTEQGDSAMYLCASSLVQEGNDGYTFGSGTRLTVV.

This clone was recorded only once. The rearrangement links TRBV28 to TRBJ1-4; no firm D call. CDR1 MDHEN and CDR2 SYDVKM come from the germline V gene. The CDR3 covers 12 residues. The V and J ends lost 3 bases and 11 bases respectively, with 10 bases between them. The CDR3 DNA sequence: TGTGCCAGCAGTTTTGACCGCGGGAAACTGTTTTTT. Translated, it gives CASSFDRGKLFF.

The J gene is TRBJ2-7, the V gene TRBV7-2; 7 nucleotides agree with TRBD2. The germline V gene encodes CDR1 SGHTA and CDR2 FQGNSA. This CDR3 contains 18 residues. With 1 base clipped from V and 1 base from J, the junction kept 13 bases outside the gene matches. CDR3 sequence (DNA): TGTGCCAGCAGCTTAGTAGGCACCGGGGCGCGGGGGTCCTACGAGCAGTACTTC. Its protein product is CASSLVGTGARGSYEQYF.

The chain links TRBV19 to TRBJ1-6, with TRBD1 matching over 10 bases. CDR3 length equals 14 residues. Trimming took 8 bases from V and 9 from J; bases not matched to a gene: 7. Germline values: CDR1 LNHDA, CDR2 SQIVND (reference sequence). The CDR3 DNA reads as TGTGCCAGTTCGGACAGGGGGAATAGTTCACCCCTCCACTTT. This encodes CASSDRGNSSPLHF.

The chain links TRBV28 to TRBJ2-1; D perhaps matches TRBD2 (6 bases). V was shortened by 6 bases and J by 0 bases, with 15 bases between the two germline ends. The CDR3 sequence is 16 residues long. The germline V gene encodes CDR1 MDHEN and CDR2 SYDVKM. The CDR3 DNA reads TGTGCCAGCAGGCGGGGACGGCTGAGCTCCTACAATGAGCAGTTCTTC. Protein sequence: CASRRGRLSSYNEQFF.

This chain uses TRBV9 with TRBJ1-1; 9 bases fit TRBD1. V lost 4 bases and J lost 3; bases outside the gene matches: 7. Germline V lookup: CDR1 SGDLS, CDR2 YYNGEE. The CDR3 runs to 15 residues. CDR3 nucleotide sequence: TGTGCCAGCAGCCCCAAGACAGGGGGGGACACTGAAGCTTTCTTT. Amino acid sequence: CASSPKTGGDTEAFF.

The chain joins TRBV5-1 to TRBJ2-2; 9 bases fit TRBD2. CDR1 SGHRS and CDR2 YFSETQ come from the germline V gene. The V and J ends lost 5 bases and 10 bases, in that order; junction bases with no gene match: 9. The CDR3 sequence is 14 residues long. The CDR3 DNA sequence: TGCGCCAGCAGAAAGGGCGGGAGGGACGAGGAGCTGTTTTTT. This gives the protein CASRKGGRDEELFF.

This chain connects TRBV7-2 to TRBJ2-1; the match to TRBD1 covers 9 bases. The J segment lost 7 bases and the V segment lost 4 bases, leaving 8 bases of the junction unmatched. This CDR3 has 15 amino acids. In germline, CDR1 is SGHTA, CDR2 FQGNSA. The CDR3 nucleotides read TGTGCCAGCAGCTCAGCGGGACAGGGAACGAATGAGCAGTTCTTC. Protein product: CASSSAGQGTNEQFF. Together with reference TRBV7-2 and TRBJ2-1, the CDR3 gives the full variable domain: GAGVSQSPSNKVTEKGKDVELRCDPISGHTALYWYRQSLGQGLEFLIYFQGNSAPDKSGLPSDRFSAERTGGSVSTLTIQRTQQEDSAVYLCASSSAGQGTNEQFFGPGTRLTVL.

The chain joins TRBV19 to TRBJ1-1, with 8 bases fitting TRBD1. V lost 7 bases, J lost 6 bases, and 10 bases stayed unmatched. From germline, CDR1 is LNHDA and CDR2 SQIVND (reference sequence). This CDR3 is 14 amino acids long. The CDR3 nucleotides are TGTGCCAGTACGGGGGACAGGAAAATAGCTGAAGCTTTCTTT. Translation: CASTGDRKIAEAFF.

The chain carries TRBV19 and TRBJ1-5; the match to TRBD1 covers 7 bases. The CDR3 contains 15 residues. The J segment lost 2 bases and the V segment lost 3 bases, leaving 4 bases of the junction unmatched. Germline V gene sequence: CDR1 LNHDA, CDR2 SQIVND (reference sequence). This chain's CDR3 is CASSIYRGGNQPQHF. CDR3 DNA: TGTGCCAGTAGTATCTACAGGGGTGGCAATCAGCCCCAGCATTTT.

The genes are TRBV5-1 and TRBJ2-7, with 8 bases identical to TRBD1. Germline V CDR1 and CDR2: SGHRS, YFSETQ. V lost 4 bases to trimming and J lost 2 bases; unmatched junction nucleotides: 8. The CDR3 is 15 residues long. The CDR3 spells CASSRGQVLPYEQYF. The CDR3 nucleotides read TGCGCCAGCAGCCGGGGACAGGTACTTCCCTACGAGCAGTACTTC. Using reference TRBV5-1 and TRBJ2-7 for the parts outside the CDR3, the full variable domain is KAGVTQTPRYLIKTRGQQVTLSCSPISGHRSVSWYQQTPGQGLQFLFEYFSETQRNKGNFPGRFSGRQFSNSRSEMNVSTLELGDSALYLCASSRGQVLPYEQYFGPGTRLTVT.

The chain uses TRBV20-1 and TRBJ2-1; the D gene is possibly TRBD2 (5 bases). The germline V gene encodes CDR1 DFQATT and CDR2 SNEGSKA (reference sequence). CDR3 length: 15 amino acids. The V and J ends lost 3 bases and 0 bases respectively, with 12 bases between them. The CDR3 DNA sequence: TGCAGTGCTAGTCCACTAGAGAGCTCCTACAATGAGCAGTTCTTC. Amino acid sequence: CSASPLESSYNEQFF.

This chain joins TRBV28 and TRBJ2-7, with TRBD1 identical over 10 bases. After removal of 6 bases from V and 5 bases from J, the junction contained 7 bases not matched to a gene. This CDR3 is 14 amino acids long. Germline-derived CDR1 and CDR2 are MDHEN and SYDVKM. The CDR3 sequence is CASSTGTGADEQYF. Written as DNA, the CDR3 is TGTGCCAGCAGCACCGGGACAGGGGCCGACGAGCAGTACTTC.

This clone has just one count. The chain recombines TRBV6-5 with TRBJ2-3; a weak D match, TRBD1 (5 bases). Germline CDR1 MNHEY, CDR2 SVGAGI. This CDR3 is built from 16 residues. Trimming cost V 4 bases and J 0 bases, with 14 bases left between them. CDR3 sequence reads: CASSSPRGSSTDTQYF. The CDR3 coding sequence is TGTGCCAGCAGTTCGCCTAGGGGTAGTAGCACAGATACGCAGTATTTT.

The V call is TRBV4-2, the J call TRBJ2-7; 10 nucleotides match TRBD1. V gave up 0 bases and J gave up 1 base; unmatched junction bases: 0. CDR3 length equals 15 residues. Germline CDR1 LGHNA, CDR2 YNFKEQ. The DNA for the CDR3 is TGTGCCAGCAGCCAAGAGGGACAGGGGTCCTACGAGCAGTACTTC. Protein: CASSQEGQGSYEQYF.

This clone was picked up one time. The chain links TRBV23-1 to TRBJ2-1; 9 bases are shared with TRBD1. TRBV23-1 is filed as an ORF, its function uncertain. This CDR3 spans 22 amino acids. V lost 2 bases to trimming and J lost 0 bases; unmatched junction nucleotides: 20. The CDR3 DNA reads TGCGCCAGCAGTCAAGGACAGGGGATAATAGGAAGGGAAGACCCCTCCTACAATGAGCAGTTCTTC. It encodes CASSQGQGIIGREDPSYNEQFF.